The 10 T cell receptor beta chains below all came from one sample that was sequenced in a study of beta chain features in type 1 diabetes (dated by TCRdb to the late 2010s). Library creation used the immunoSEQ multiplex PCR assay. The entire amount of isolated RNA was reverse transcribed using the High Capacity cDNA Reverse Transcription Kit, so the sequenced TCRB transcripts were expressed ones. The clones in this table, taken by TCRdb from immuneACCESS, are in-frame only. Not every clone is retained; where verified, under half of the shortfall comes from an unresolved V gene, and the cause of the rest is unknown. A total of nearly 350,000 clones appear in this sample, roughly 8.8% of them only once. Approximately 1% of the sample is held by the ten biggest clonotypes. Overall results and qualifications from the work: Type 1 diabetes patients showed a moderate but significant shortening of TCRB CDR3 length in all four CD4+ subsets.

These receptors' targets are unknown. Sequenced input: central memory CD4+ T cells from blood. These receptors came from a man aged 25-45 years with type 1 diabetes.

This clone was detected a few times. The chain recombines TRBV5-1 with TRBJ1-2; no definite D call. V was clipped by 0 bases and J by 8 bases, with 11 bases between them. This CDR3 comprises 13 residues. Germline V lookup: CDR1 SGHRS, CDR2 YFSETQ. The CDR3 loop reads CASSLAAHGGYTF. DNA of the CDR3: TGCGCCAGCAGCTTGGCGGCCCATGGAGGCTACACCTTC.

The chain employs TRBV5-1 and TRBJ2-7; D ambiguous. There are 13 residues in the CDR3. Trimming stripped 0 bases from V and 3 bases from J, with 7 bases between. Germline values: CDR1 SGHRS, CDR2 YFSETQ. CDR3 coding DNA: TGCGCCAGCAGCTTGGCGGCACACTACGAGCAGTACTTC. This encodes CASSLAAHYEQYF.

The rearrangement joins TRBV29-1 to TRBJ1-1; D uncertain. The CDR3 has 12 amino acids. Trimming took 4 bases from V and 0 from J, leaving 6 bases between them. Germline-derived CDR1 and CDR2 are SQVTM and ANQGSEA. The CDR3 sequence is CSVGGMNTEAFF. In DNA, the CDR3 is TGCAGCGTTGGGGGAATGAACACTGAAGCTTTCTTT.

This clone was found a few times. V is TRBV29-1 and J is TRBJ2-7, with a weak D call TRBD2 (5 bases). V was cut by 7 bases and J by 6 bases, with 13 bases left in between. CDR3 length: 11 residues. Germline CDR1 and CDR2: SQVTM and ANQGSEA. The CDR3: CSAGSIFEQYF. The CDR3 coding sequence is TGCAGCGCGGGAAGTATCTTCGAGCAGTACTTC.

The chain couples TRBV2 to TRBJ1-1; D gene unclear. Germline lookup yields CDR1 SNHLY and CDR2 FYNNEI. This CDR3 has 13 amino acids. The V and J ends lost 3 bases and 7 bases respectively, with 12 bases between them. CDR3 amino acids: CASSDSRSGEAFF. DNA for the CDR3: TGTGCCAGCAGTGACTCAAGGTCCGGTGAAGCTTTCTTT.

The V and J genes are TRBV28 and TRBJ2-5; TRBD2 matches 10 bases. The CDR3 loop spans 17 amino acids. V lost 7 bases, J lost 5 bases, and 16 bases stayed unmatched. The germline CDR1 and CDR2 sequences are MDHEN and SYDVKM. The CDR3 is CASIPLAQAGGRETQYF. The CDR3 DNA follows: TGTGCCAGCATTCCCCTTGCCCAAGCGGGGGGGCGGGAGACCCAGTACTTC. Based on the CDR3 plus reference TRBV28 and TRBJ2-5, the full variable domain is DVKVTQSSRYLVKRTGEKVFLECVQDMDHENMFWYRQDPGLGLRLIYFSYDVKMKEKGDIPEGYSVSREKKERFSLILESASTNQTSMYLCASIPLAQAGGRETQYFGPGTRLLVL.

The rearrangement uses TRBV13 and TRBJ2-2; the match to TRBD2 covers 7 bases. Losses at the gene ends were 4 bases for V and 5 bases for J; bases not matched to a gene: 4. CDR1 is PRHDT and CDR2 is FYEKMQ in the germline V gene (reference sequence). The CDR3 spans 14 residues. In DNA, the CDR3 is TGTGCCAGCAGCTCCGACGGGGGGACCGGGGAGCTGTTTTTT. Residues: CASSSDGGTGELFF.

This clone showed up just a few times. V gene TRBV5-1 combines with J gene TRBJ1-1; 8 nucleotides agree with TRBD1. V lost 3 bases and J lost 4; bases outside the gene matches: 5. CDR1 is SGHRS, CDR2 YFSETQ, per germline. CDR3 length: 14 amino acids. The CDR3 DNA sequence: TGCGCCAGCAGCTGGACGGGACAGGCCACTGAAGCTTTCTTT. This sequence encodes CASSWTGQATEAFF. Full variable domain (rest looked up from reference TRBV5-1 and TRBJ1-1): KAGVTQTPRYLIKTRGQQVTLSCSPISGHRSVSWYQQTPGQGLQFLFEYFSETQRNKGNFPGRFSGRQFSNSRSEMNVSTLELGDSALYLCASSWTGQATEAFFGQGTRLTVV.

The chain recombines TRBV21-1 with TRBJ2-6; TRBD1 is taken as the D call from the table, unchecked against the DNA. TRBV21-1 is a pseudogene locus. CDR3 length: 17 residues. The chain's CDR3 is CASSAGTGDSGANVLTF. The CDR3 DNA follows: TGTGCCAGCAGCGCCGGGACAGGGGACTCTGGGGCCAACGTCCTGACTTTC.

Only a few counts were recorded for this clone. This chain uses TRBV28 with TRBJ1-2; 8 nucleotides line up with TRBD1. Losses at the gene ends were 8 bases for V and 6 bases for J; bases not matched to a gene: 14. This CDR3 region has 15 residues. Germline V gene data show CDR1 as MDHEN and CDR2 as SYDVKM. The CDR3 sequence is CASLTPAAGGHGYTF. The CDR3 DNA reads TGTGCCAGCCTAACCCCGGCGGCAGGGGGCCATGGCTACACCTTC.